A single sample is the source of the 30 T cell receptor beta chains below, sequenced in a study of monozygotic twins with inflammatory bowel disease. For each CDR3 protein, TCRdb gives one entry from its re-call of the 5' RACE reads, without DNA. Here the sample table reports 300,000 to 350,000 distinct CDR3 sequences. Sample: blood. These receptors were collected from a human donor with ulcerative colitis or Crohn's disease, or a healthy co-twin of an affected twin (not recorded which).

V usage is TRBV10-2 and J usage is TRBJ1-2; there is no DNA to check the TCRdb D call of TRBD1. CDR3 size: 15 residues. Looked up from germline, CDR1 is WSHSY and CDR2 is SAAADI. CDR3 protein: CASSESGHGSDGYTF.

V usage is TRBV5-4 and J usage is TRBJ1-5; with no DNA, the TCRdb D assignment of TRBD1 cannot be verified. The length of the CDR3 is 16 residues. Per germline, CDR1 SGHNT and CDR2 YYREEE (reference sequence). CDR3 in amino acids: CASSLGGQGSNQPQHF.

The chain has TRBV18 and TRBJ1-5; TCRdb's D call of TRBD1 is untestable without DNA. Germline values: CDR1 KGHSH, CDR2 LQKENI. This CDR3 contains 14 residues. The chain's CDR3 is CANSPYTGEQPQHF.

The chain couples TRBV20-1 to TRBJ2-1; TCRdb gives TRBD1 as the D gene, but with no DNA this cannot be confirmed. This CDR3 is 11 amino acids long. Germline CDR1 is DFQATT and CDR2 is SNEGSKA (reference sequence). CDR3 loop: CSIGDPGRQFF.

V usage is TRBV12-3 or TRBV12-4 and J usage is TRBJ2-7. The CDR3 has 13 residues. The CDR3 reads CASSLYGFDEQYF.

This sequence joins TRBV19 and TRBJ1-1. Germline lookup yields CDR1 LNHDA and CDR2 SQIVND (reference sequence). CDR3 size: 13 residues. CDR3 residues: CASSRWGNTEAFF.

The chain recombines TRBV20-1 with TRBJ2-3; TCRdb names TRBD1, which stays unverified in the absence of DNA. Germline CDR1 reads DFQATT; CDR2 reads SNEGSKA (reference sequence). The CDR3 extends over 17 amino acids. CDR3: CSARDLVRTALADTQYF.

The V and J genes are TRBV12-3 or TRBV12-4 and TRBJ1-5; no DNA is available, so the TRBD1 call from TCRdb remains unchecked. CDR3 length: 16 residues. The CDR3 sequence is CASSSQGKVSNQPQHF.

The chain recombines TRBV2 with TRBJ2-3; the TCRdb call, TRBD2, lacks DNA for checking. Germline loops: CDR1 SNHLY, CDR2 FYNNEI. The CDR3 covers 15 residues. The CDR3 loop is CASSDGRGRTDTQYF.

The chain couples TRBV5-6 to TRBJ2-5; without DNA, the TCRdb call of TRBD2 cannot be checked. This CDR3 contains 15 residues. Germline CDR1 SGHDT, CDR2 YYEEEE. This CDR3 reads CASSLGAGLQETQYF.

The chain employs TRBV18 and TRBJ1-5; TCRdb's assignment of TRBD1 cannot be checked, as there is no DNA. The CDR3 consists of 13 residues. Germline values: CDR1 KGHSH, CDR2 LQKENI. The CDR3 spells CASSPQGAQPQHF.

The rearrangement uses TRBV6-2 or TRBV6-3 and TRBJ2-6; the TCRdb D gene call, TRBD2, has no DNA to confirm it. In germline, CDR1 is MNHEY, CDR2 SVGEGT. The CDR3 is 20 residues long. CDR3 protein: CASSYSGTRTAYSGANVLTF.

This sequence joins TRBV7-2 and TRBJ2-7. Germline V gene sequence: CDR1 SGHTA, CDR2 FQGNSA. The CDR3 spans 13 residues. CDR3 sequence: CASSLAGLYEQYF.

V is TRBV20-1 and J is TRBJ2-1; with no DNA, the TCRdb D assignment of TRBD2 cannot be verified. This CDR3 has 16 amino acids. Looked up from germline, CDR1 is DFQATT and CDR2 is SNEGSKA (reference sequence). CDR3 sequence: CSARDRRGISYNEQFF.

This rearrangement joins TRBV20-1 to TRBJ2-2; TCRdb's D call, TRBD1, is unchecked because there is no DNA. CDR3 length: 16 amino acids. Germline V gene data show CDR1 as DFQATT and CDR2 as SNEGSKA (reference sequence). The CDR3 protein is CSGTTGNMEFAGELFF.

CDR3 in amino acids: CASSIAAGSSYNEQFF. This chain uses TRBV19 with TRBJ2-1. The germline gives CDR1 LNHDA, CDR2 SQIVND (reference sequence). This CDR3 comprises 16 residues.

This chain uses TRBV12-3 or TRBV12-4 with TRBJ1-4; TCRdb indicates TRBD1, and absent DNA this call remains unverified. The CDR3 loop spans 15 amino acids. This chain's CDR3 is CASSPILGVADKLFF.

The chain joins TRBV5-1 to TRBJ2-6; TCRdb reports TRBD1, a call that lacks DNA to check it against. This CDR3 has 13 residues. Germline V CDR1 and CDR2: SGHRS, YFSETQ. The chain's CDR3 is CASGQAGANVLTF. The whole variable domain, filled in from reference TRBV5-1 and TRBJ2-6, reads KAGVTQTPRYLIKTRGQQVTLSCSPISGHRSVSWYQQTPGQGLQFLFEYFSETQRNKGNFPGRFSGRQFSNSRSEMNVSTLELGDSALYLCASGQAGANVLTFGAGSRLTVL.

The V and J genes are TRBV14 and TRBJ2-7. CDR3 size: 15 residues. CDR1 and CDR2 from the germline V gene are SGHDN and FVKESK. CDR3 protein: CASSQVAGGGHEQYF.

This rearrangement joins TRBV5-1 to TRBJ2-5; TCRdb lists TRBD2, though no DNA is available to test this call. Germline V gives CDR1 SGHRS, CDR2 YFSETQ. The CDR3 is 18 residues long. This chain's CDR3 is CASSLDPSGGMGGETQYF.

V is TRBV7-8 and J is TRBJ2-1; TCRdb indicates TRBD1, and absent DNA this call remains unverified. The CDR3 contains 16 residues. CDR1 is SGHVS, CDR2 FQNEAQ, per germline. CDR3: CASSLYWGQKDEEQFF.

The CDR3 loop reads CASSITSGSGNEQFF. V and J are TRBV19 and TRBJ2-1; TCRdb reports TRBD2, a call that lacks DNA to check it against. The CDR3 contains 15 residues. Germline assignment: CDR1 LNHDA and CDR2 SQIVND (reference sequence).

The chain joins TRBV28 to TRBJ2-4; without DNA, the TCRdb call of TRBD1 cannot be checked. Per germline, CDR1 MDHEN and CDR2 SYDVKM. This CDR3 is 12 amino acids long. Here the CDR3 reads CASSLTGGIQYF.

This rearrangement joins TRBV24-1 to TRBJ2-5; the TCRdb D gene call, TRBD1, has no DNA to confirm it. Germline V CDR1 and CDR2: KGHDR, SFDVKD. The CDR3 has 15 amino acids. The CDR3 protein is CATSDTNRVGETQYF.

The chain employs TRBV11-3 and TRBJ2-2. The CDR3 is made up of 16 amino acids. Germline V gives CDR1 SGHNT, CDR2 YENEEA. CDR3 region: CASSSHLPQETGELFF.

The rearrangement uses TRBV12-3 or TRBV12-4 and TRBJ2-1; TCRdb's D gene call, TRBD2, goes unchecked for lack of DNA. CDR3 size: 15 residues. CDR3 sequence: CASSFLAGASNEQFF.

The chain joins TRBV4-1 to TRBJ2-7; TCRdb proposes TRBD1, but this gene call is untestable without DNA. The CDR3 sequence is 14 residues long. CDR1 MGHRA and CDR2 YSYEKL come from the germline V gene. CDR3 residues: CASSQGQGQYEQYF.

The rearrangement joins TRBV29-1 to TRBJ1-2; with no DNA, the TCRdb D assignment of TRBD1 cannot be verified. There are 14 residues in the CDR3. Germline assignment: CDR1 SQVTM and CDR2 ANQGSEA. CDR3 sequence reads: CSAASGGGLLGYTF.

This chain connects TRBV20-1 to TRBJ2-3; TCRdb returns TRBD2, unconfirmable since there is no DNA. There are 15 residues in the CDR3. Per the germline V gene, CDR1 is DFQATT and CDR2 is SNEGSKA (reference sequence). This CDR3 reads CSARPSLGGTDTQYF.

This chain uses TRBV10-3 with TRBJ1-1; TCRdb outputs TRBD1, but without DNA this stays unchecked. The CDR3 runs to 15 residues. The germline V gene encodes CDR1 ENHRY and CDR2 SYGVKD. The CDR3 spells CATEVQGASNTEAFF.